This TCR beta chain was obtained from a study of radiotherapy plus CTLA-4 blockade in lung cancer. Study results and limitations: Among blood TCR repertoires after radiotherapy plus ipilimumab, tumor-derived clones expanded. Early shifts in blood T cell clones, with interferon-beta, reportedly predicted response best.

From germline, CDR1 is MNHNS and CDR2 SASEGT. V shed 7 bases and J shed 5 bases, with 14 bases lying between them. The CDR3 is 14 amino acids. Regarding this clone: Its antigen is as yet unknown.

The data were produced by immunoSEQ multiplex PCR, yet TCRdb's version contains in-frame clones alone and is incomplete. The sample records roughly 100,000 clones, roughly four fifths being singletons. J is TRBJ1-4 and V is TRBV6-1, with no clear D. The starting material was peripheral blood, obtained from a patient treated with radiotherapy plus ipilimumab. This sequence originates from a human donor with non-small cell lung cancer that progressed on radiotherapy plus ipilimumab. The CDR3 DNA reads as TGTGCCAGCAACCGCGGGATTGGAAATGAAAAACTGTTTTTT. This codes for CASNRGIGNEKLFF.